A single sample gave rise to the 29 T cell receptor beta chains below, sequenced in a study of blood T cell repertoires in COVID-19. The assay was immunoSEQ multiplex PCR, and TCRdb's table has in-frame clones only and misses some. The data hold some 200,000 clones, with 70% to 90% observed a single time. The specimen was peripheral blood. The receptors stem from a woman younger than 30 who had recovered from COVID-19.

The chain combines TRBV9 with TRBJ1-2; possible D gene TRBD1, 5 bases. Germline CDR1 reads SGDLS; CDR2 reads YYNGEE. The V and J ends lost 0 bases and 1 base respectively, with 13 bases between them. The CDR3 covers 16 residues. The CDR3 is CASSVERQTVNYGYTF. CDR3 DNA sequence: TGTGCCAGCAGCGTAGAGAGACAGACCGTTAACTATGGCTACACCTTC. The full variable domain, its missing parts supplied by reference TRBV9 and TRBJ1-2, is DSGVTQTPKHLITATGQRVTLRCSPRSGDLSVYWYQQSLDQGLQFLIQYYNGEERAKGNILERFSAQQFPDLHSELNLSSLELGDSALYFCASSVERQTVNYGYTFGSGTRLTVV.

The chain couples TRBV18 to TRBJ1-1; D may be TRBD1 (5 bases). Germline V gene sequence: CDR1 KGHSH, CDR2 LQKENI. V was trimmed by 2 bases and J by 0 bases, leaving 13 bases between them. The CDR3 extends over 16 amino acids. CDR3 nucleotide sequence: TGTGCCAGCTCACCAAGTTCCCGACAGTTGAACACTGAAGCTTTCTTT. Translated: CASSPSSRQLNTEAFF.

The chain uses TRBV5-1 and TRBJ1-2; no clear D gene. Germline V lookup: CDR1 SGHRS, CDR2 YFSETQ. V lost 4 bases, J lost 4 bases, and 17 bases lay in between. This CDR3 contains 15 residues. The CDR3 sequence is CASSRLEQSSYGYTF. In DNA, the CDR3 is TGCGCCAGCAGCCGATTGGAACAGTCCTCCTATGGCTACACCTTC.

The rearrangement uses TRBV7-3 and TRBJ2-5, with a tentative D call TRBD2 (5 bases). The CDR3 contains 14 residues. Trimming took 3 bases from V and 4 from J, leaving 12 bases between them. CDR1 SGHTA and CDR2 FQGTGA come from the germline V gene. CDR3: CASSFLGRGETQYF. CDR3 DNA: TGTGCCAGCAGCTTCCTGGGCCGGGGAGAGACCCAGTACTTC.

The table lists this clone with many counts. V usage is TRBV6-1 and J usage is TRBJ2-3; no firm D call. V gave up 1 base and J gave up 2 bases, with 7 bases separating them. CDR3 size: 14 residues. Per germline, CDR1 MNHNS and CDR2 SASEGT. CDR3 amino acids: CASSEVADTDTQYF. The DNA for the CDR3 is TGTGCCAGCAGTGAAGTGGCGGACACAGATACGCAGTATTTT.

V and J are TRBV6-2 or TRBV6-3 and TRBJ2-7, with 7 bases matching TRBD2. Germline CDR1 is MNHEY and CDR2 is SVGEGT. This CDR3 is built from 15 residues. The V gene end was trimmed by 0 bases and the J gene end by 6 bases; junction bases not matched to a gene: 8. The CDR3 loop is CASSYSGGERGEQYF. The CDR3 nucleotides read TGTGCCAGCAGTTACTCGGGGGGGGAGAGAGGCGAGCAGTACTTC.

The genes are TRBV7-9 and TRBJ1-1; D ambiguous. The germline gives CDR1 SEHNR, CDR2 FQNEAQ (reference sequence). The CDR3 runs 13 residues. Deletions cut 7 bases from V and 1 base from J, with 10 bases between. CDR3: CASIGVGNTEAFF. The CDR3 region has the DNA TGTGCCAGCATCGGGGTGGGGAACACTGAAGCTTTCTTT.

The chain carries TRBV3-1 (or the pseudogene TRBV3-2) and TRBJ2-7, with 7 bases fitting TRBD2. With V trimmed by 4 bases and J by 6 bases, 12 bases remained unmatched. This CDR3 is built from 15 residues. CDR1 and CDR2 from the germline V gene are LGHDT and YNNKEL (reference sequence). CDR3 DNA sequence: TGTGCCAGCAGCCGGTCCGGGACTAAATCGACCGAGCAGTACTTC. Protein product: CASSRSGTKSTEQYF.

There are a few counts of this clone. This specimen includes other DNA sequences encoding the same CDR3. The chain recombines TRBV7-7 with TRBJ2-1, with D maybe TRBD2 (5 bases). Germline V gene data show CDR1 as SSHAT and CDR2 as FNYEAQ (reference sequence). This CDR3 is 15 amino acids long. Trimming removed 1 base from V and 2 bases from J, with 9 bases in between. This CDR3 is CASSLGSGTYNEQFF. As DNA, the CDR3 is TGTGCCAGCAGCTTAGGGTCGGGGACCTACAATGAGCAGTTCTTC.

Notes on this clone: This sample also contains other DNA sequences that code for the same CDR3. This chain links TRBV5-6 with TRBJ2-7, with D possibly being TRBD1 (5 bases). V lost 0 bases and J lost 3, with 7 bases in between. This CDR3 has 13 amino acids. Germline V gene sequence: CDR1 SGHDT, CDR2 YYEEEE. The CDR3 DNA reads as TGTGCCAGCAGCTTGGGACAGAGCTACGAGCAGTACTTC. It codes for CASSLGQSYEQYF.

The V gene is TRBV7-9, the J gene TRBJ2-3; 7 bases fit TRBD2. The CDR3 consists of 16 residues. The germline V gene encodes CDR1 SEHNR and CDR2 FQNEAQ (reference sequence). The trim removed 6 bases at V and 7 bases at J, leaving 16 bases unmatched. The chain's CDR3 is CASRVGYAGAPHTQYF. The CDR3 DNA reads as TGTGCCAGCAGAGTAGGGTACGCGGGAGCGCCACATACGCAGTATTTT.

The V and J genes are TRBV18 and TRBJ2-1; D possibly corresponds to TRBD2 (6 bases). The CDR3 has 17 residues. Trimming took 2 bases from V and 2 from J, leaving 16 bases between them. CDR1 is KGHSH and CDR2 is LQKENI in the germline V gene. In DNA, the CDR3 is TGTGCCAGCTCACCATCTTCCCGCGGGATACCCTACAATGAGCAGTTCTTC. This codes for CASSPSSRGIPYNEQFF.

The chain joins TRBV6-5 to TRBJ2-7; weak D call: TRBD1 (7 bases). The CDR3 length is 14 residues. The germline gives CDR1 MNHEY, CDR2 SVGAGI. V shed 6 bases and J shed 2 bases, with 14 bases lying between them. CDR3 protein: CASRRRDRTYEQYF. The CDR3 DNA follows: TGTGCCAGCAGGCGGAGGGACAGAACCTACGAGCAGTACTTC.

The chain is built from TRBV16 and TRBJ2-1; D is undetermined. CDR1 is KGHSY and CDR2 is FQNENV in the germline V gene. The germline V and J ends were trimmed by 3 bases and 7 bases, with 10 bases remaining between them. The CDR3 has 13 amino acids. CDR3: CASSHGVLNEQFF. The DNA of the CDR3 is TGTGCCAGCAGCCATGGAGTTTTGAATGAGCAGTTCTTC. The whole variable domain, filled in from reference TRBV16 and TRBJ2-1, reads GEEVAQTPKHLVRGEGQKAKLYCAPIKGHSYVFWYQQVLKNEFKFLISFQNENVFDETGMPKERFSAKCLPNSPCSLEIQATKLEDSAVYFCASSHGVLNEQFFGPGTRLTVL.

The chain recombines TRBV5-6 with TRBJ2-6; D is undetermined. The CDR3 sequence is 14 residues long. Trimming cost V 2 bases and J 0 bases, with 3 bases left between them. The germline V gene encodes CDR1 SGHDT and CDR2 YYEEEE. CDR3 region: CASSFRSGANVLTF. The DNA of the CDR3 is TGTGCCAGCAGCTTCCGCTCTGGGGCCAACGTCCTGACTTTC.

This clone has more than one count but fewer than ten. V usage is TRBV9 and J usage is TRBJ2-2, with 8 bases that match TRBD2. Germline V lookup: CDR1 SGDLS, CDR2 YYNGEE. The CDR3 extends over 16 amino acids. V lost 0 bases to trimming and J lost 6 bases; unmatched junction nucleotides: 7. DNA of the CDR3: TGTGCCAGCAGCGTAGTGAGCGGGAGTTGGGCCGGGGAGCTGTTTTTT. Translating gives CASSVVSGSWAGELFF.

The chain is built from TRBV9 and TRBJ2-2; D is possibly TRBD1 (6 bases). The CDR3 spans 14 residues. V lost 0 bases and J lost 7, with 10 bases in between. The germline CDR1 and CDR2 sequences are SGDLS and YYNGEE. CDR3 coding DNA: TGTGCCAGCAGCGTAGAAGGGGGAGTCGGGGAGCTGTTTTTT. It yields the protein CASSVEGGVGELFF.

V usage is TRBV7-9 and J usage is TRBJ2-1; TRBD2 matches at 9 bases. The V gene end was trimmed by 5 bases and the J gene end by 2 bases; junction bases not matched to a gene: 7. Germline CDR1 is SEHNR and CDR2 is FQNEAQ (reference sequence). The CDR3 runs 16 residues. CDR3 nucleotide sequence: TGTGCCAGCAGCGGGCCTATAGCGGGAGCCTACAATGAGCAGTTCTTC. Protein: CASSGPIAGAYNEQFF.

The chain uses TRBV10-3 and TRBJ1-2, with TRBD1 identical over 9 bases. CDR3 length: 14 residues. Germline assignment: CDR1 ENHRY and CDR2 SYGVKD. The junction had 5 bases not matched to a gene; V was cut back by 2 bases and J by 7 bases. The CDR3 coding sequence is TGTGCCATCAGTGAGGGGACAGGGCGGTTTGGCTACACCTTC. Translating gives CAISEGTGRFGYTF.

This clone has only one observation. The V and J genes are TRBV28 and TRBJ2-3; tentative D call: TRBD2 (5 bases). The V and J ends lost 1 base and 2 bases respectively, with 13 bases between them. Germline CDR1 and CDR2: MDHEN and SYDVKM. This CDR3 is built from 16 residues. The CDR3: CASSLSRGEDTDTQYF. In DNA, the CDR3 is TGTGCCAGCAGTTTATCTCGGGGAGAGGACACAGATACGCAGTATTTT.

This chain joins TRBV24-1 and TRBJ2-1; the match to TRBD2 covers 12 bases. Unmatched junction bases numbered 12, after V lost 3 bases and J lost 4 bases. CDR3 length equals 19 residues. Germline CDR1 KGHDR, CDR2 SFDVKD. The CDR3: CATSDPSSGRVTSYNEQFF. Written as DNA, the CDR3 is TGTGCCACCAGTGATCCGTCTAGCGGGAGGGTAACCTCATACAATGAGCAGTTCTTC.

The rearrangement joins TRBV5-5 to TRBJ2-1; 7 bases match TRBD2. After removal of 1 base from V and 2 bases from J, the junction contained 3 bases not matched to a gene. The CDR3 consists of 15 residues. CDR1 SGHKS and CDR2 YYEKEE come from the germline V gene (reference sequence). The CDR3 region has the DNA TGTGCCAGCAGCTTGCCTAGCGGAACCTACAATGAGCAGTTCTTC. Translation: CASSLPSGTYNEQFF.

This chain connects TRBV28 to TRBJ2-1; D is unresolved. Trimming left V 3 bases short and J 0 bases short, with 9 bases between. The CDR3 sequence is 15 residues long. Germline lookup yields CDR1 MDHEN and CDR2 SYDVKM. CDR3 region: CASSLGTSSYNEQFF. The CDR3 DNA follows: TGTGCCAGCAGTTTGGGCACGAGCTCCTACAATGAGCAGTTCTTC. The complete variable domain, with remaining parts taken from reference TRBV28 and TRBJ2-1, reads DVKVTQSSRYLVKRTGEKVFLECVQDMDHENMFWYRQDPGLGLRLIYFSYDVKMKEKGDIPEGYSVSREKKERFSLILESASTNQTSMYLCASSLGTSSYNEQFFGPGTRLTVL.

The chain recombines TRBV7-2 with TRBJ2-5; 11 bases are shared with TRBD2. CDR1 is SGHTA, CDR2 FQGNSA, per germline. This CDR3 has 17 amino acids. After removal of 4 bases from V and 5 bases from J, the junction contained 12 bases not matched to a gene. In nucleotides, the CDR3 is TGTGCCAGCAGCTCTCAGTACCTAGCGGGGGGTAGGGAGACCCAGTACTTC. Amino acids: CASSSQYLAGGRETQYF.

This rearrangement joins TRBV30 to TRBJ2-5; weak D call: TRBD1 (5 bases). This CDR3 has 12 residues. Germline V gene lookup returns CDR1 GTSNPN and CDR2 SVGIG (reference sequence). V was cut by 5 bases and J by 2 bases, with 9 bases left in between. CDR3 protein: CAWLRGQETQYF. The DNA of the CDR3 is TGTGCCTGGCTTAGGGGACAAGAGACCCAGTACTTC.

The V gene is TRBV3-1 (or the pseudogene TRBV3-2), the J gene TRBJ2-3; D not certain. From germline, CDR1 is LGHDT and CDR2 YNNKEL (reference sequence). CDR3 length: 13 amino acids. V lost 1 base, J lost 8 bases, and 10 bases lay in between. As DNA, the CDR3 is TGTGCCAGCAGCCAAGCTGCGGTCGTTACGCAGTATTTT. As protein: CASSQAAVVTQYF.

The rearrangement joins TRBV6-6 to TRBJ2-1, with TRBD2 matching over 12 bases. CDR1 and CDR2 (germline): MNHNY, SVGAGI (reference sequence). The V segment lost 5 bases and the J segment 8 bases; nucleotides outside the gene matches: 13. The CDR3 consists of 17 residues. The CDR3 sequence: CASSHPYTSGRRDEQFF. Written as DNA, the CDR3 is TGTGCCAGCAGTCACCCGTACACTAGCGGGAGGCGGGATGAGCAGTTCTTC.

V usage is TRBV30 and J usage is TRBJ2-1; D is unclear. The V and J ends lost 6 bases and 5 bases respectively, with 8 bases between them. CDR1 GTSNPN and CDR2 SVGIG come from the germline V gene (reference sequence). The CDR3 spans 11 residues. CDR3 DNA sequence: TGTGCCTGCTCTACGAACAATGAGCAGTTCTTC. It encodes CACSTNNEQFF. Full variable domain (outside the CDR3, taken from reference TRBV30 and TRBJ2-1): SQTIHQWPATLVQPVGSPLSLECTVEGTSNPNLYWYRQAAGRGLQLLFYSVGIGQISSEVPQNLSASRPQDRQFILSSKKLLLSDSGFYLCACSTNNEQFFGPGTRLTVL.

CDR3 amino acids: CASSLTGGRYEQYF. Here the CDR3 DNA reads TGTGCCAGCAGCTTGACAGGGGGTCGGTACGAGCAGTACTTC. V gene TRBV5-6 combines with J gene TRBJ2-7; 8 nucleotides line up with TRBD1. Unmatched junction bases numbered 4, after V lost 1 base and J lost 4 bases. Per germline, CDR1 SGHDT and CDR2 YYEEEE. The CDR3 contains 14 residues.